This entry lists 15 T cell receptor beta chains sequenced from one sample in a study of T cell responses to AZD1222 COVID-19 vaccine. Profiled with immunoSEQ multiplex PCR; TCRdb holds only in-frame clones, not every one. The sample carries over 110,000 clones, 85% to 95% recorded once. The sequencing here drew on peripheral blood, taken on day 0 of AZD1222 vaccination. Receptors were obtained from an adult in good health.

This sequence joins TRBV12-3 or TRBV12-4 and TRBJ2-7; 10 nucleotides agree with TRBD2. V dropped 8 bases and J dropped 4; count of bases not matched to a gene: 5. This CDR3 has 13 amino acids. Written as DNA, the CDR3 is TGTGCCAGCGCACTAGCGGGGTCTTACGAGCAGTACTTC. Amino acid sequence: CASALAGSYEQYF.

This CDR3 reads CASSLGALETQYF. CDR3 bases: TGTGCCAGCAGCTTAGGGGCCTTGGAGACCCAGTACTTC. The V and J genes are TRBV7-2 and TRBJ2-5; D call uncertain. The CDR3 is 13 amino acids. V was clipped by 1 base and J by 5 bases, with 8 bases between them. CDR1 is SGHTA, CDR2 FQGNSA, per germline.

This clone was counted between two and nine times. The gene calls are TRBV7-2 and TRBJ2-7; D is unclear. This CDR3 is built from 14 residues. The V end lost 1 base, the J end lost 9 bases, and 16 bases lay between the germline ends. Germline CDR1 reads SGHTA; CDR2 reads FQGNSA. This CDR3 is CASSLGWEPGLQYF. The CDR3 DNA is TGTGCCAGCAGCTTAGGGTGGGAACCGGGCCTGCAGTACTTC.

The chain joins TRBV7-2 to TRBJ2-2, with D unresolved. Germline V gene data show CDR1 as SGHTA and CDR2 as FQGNSA. The V end lost 2 bases, the J end lost 1 base, and 5 bases lay between the germline ends. The CDR3 consists of 14 residues. CDR3 sequence reads: CASSLLWNTGELFF. CDR3 sequence (DNA): TGTGCCAGCAGCTTATTATGGAACACCGGGGAGCTGTTTTTT.

The rearrangement links TRBV19 to TRBJ2-3; D might be TRBD2 (5 bases). Germline CDR1 reads LNHDA; CDR2 reads SQIVND (reference sequence). CDR3 size: 13 residues. The V gene lost 5 bases and the J gene lost 5 bases, with 11 bases spanning the gap. CDR3 sequence (DNA): TGTGCCAGTAGTGGGGTAGCGAGAGATACGCAGTATTTT. Protein: CASSGVARDTQYF.

V and J are TRBV2 and TRBJ2-1; TRBD2 agrees at 13 bases. The CDR3 is 16 amino acids. CDR1 and CDR2 from the germline V gene are SNHLY and FYNNEI. Losses at the gene ends were 4 bases for V and 4 bases for J; bases not matched to a gene: 4. In DNA form, the CDR3 reads TGTGCCAGCAGTGGGCCGGGACTAGCGGGATACAATGAGCAGTTCTTC. It yields the protein CASSGPGLAGYNEQFF.

This chain joins TRBV4-3 and TRBJ2-7; D ambiguous. Trimming left V 0 bases short and J 2 bases short, with 5 bases between. Germline CDR1 LGHNA, CDR2 YSLEER. This CDR3 has 13 residues. The CDR3 DNA sequence: TGCGCCAGCAGCCAAGATCGGACCTACGAGCAGTACTTC. It translates to CASSQDRTYEQYF.

This clone occurred a few times. This rearrangement joins TRBV7-6 to TRBJ2-1, with TRBD2 matching 10 bases. The CDR3 totals 15 residues. V gave up 5 bases and J gave up 6 bases; unmatched junction bases: 7. Germline V lookup: CDR1 SGHVS, CDR2 FNYEAQ. The CDR3 bases are TGTGCCAGCAGCCCCAGCGGGGGGGCTTTCAATGAGCAGTTCTTC. Protein sequence: CASSPSGGAFNEQFF.

J is TRBJ1-6 and V is TRBV14; no clear D gene. The CDR3 extends over 15 amino acids. Looked up from germline, CDR1 is SGHDN and CDR2 is FVKESK. The V gene lost 0 bases and the J gene lost 9 bases, with 12 bases spanning the gap. For the CDR3, the DNA is TGTGCCAGCAGCCAAGATCGGTGGTTGAGTTCACCCCTCCACTTT. Translating it yields CASSQDRWLSSPLHF.

This clone has a handful of counts. V gene TRBV18 combines with J gene TRBJ1-5; D remains ambiguous. The ends were cut back, 2 bases at V and 4 bases at J, with 12 bases in the middle. Germline CDR1 is KGHSH and CDR2 is LQKENI. The CDR3 has 15 residues. The CDR3: CASSPWTHPNQPQHF. CDR3 nucleotide sequence: TGTGCCAGCTCACCATGGACCCACCCAAATCAGCCCCAGCATTTT. The full variable domain, rest sourced from reference TRBV18 and TRBJ1-5, is NAGVMQNPRHLVRRRGQEARLRCSPMKGHSHVYWYRQLPEEGLKFMVYLQKENIIDESGMPKERFSAEFPKEGPSILRIQQVVRGDSAAYFCASSPWTHPNQPQHFGDGTRLSIL.

This chain connects TRBV18 to TRBJ1-1, with 7 bases lining up with TRBD1. V lost 3 bases, J lost 0 bases, and 7 bases stayed unmatched. The CDR3 is made up of 16 amino acids. Germline CDR1 KGHSH, CDR2 LQKENI. CDR3 loop: CASSPGTANMNTEAFF. CDR3 DNA sequence: TGTGCCAGCTCACCCGGGACAGCCAACATGAACACTGAAGCTTTCTTT.

The chain links TRBV7-3 to TRBJ2-1, with 10 positions matching TRBD2. CDR3 length: 15 amino acids. V shed 5 bases, J shed 3 bases, and the junction held 4 bases outside the gene matches. Germline V gene lookup returns CDR1 SGHTA and CDR2 FQGTGA. The CDR3 loop is CASSLSGRIYNEQFF. The DNA for the CDR3 is TGTGCCAGCAGCCTTAGCGGGAGGATCTACAATGAGCAGTTCTTC.

The J gene is TRBJ1-4, the V gene TRBV6-6; a possible D gene is TRBD1 (5 bases). The CDR3 contains 14 residues. Germline V lookup: CDR1 MNHNY, CDR2 SVGAGI (reference sequence). V was pared by 5 bases and J by 7 bases, with 14 bases between. The CDR3 DNA reads TGTGCCAGCAGTGGGACCTGGACGAGTGAAAAACTGTTTTTT. It yields the protein CASSGTWTSEKLFF.

The chain uses TRBV5-1 and TRBJ2-7; possibly TRBD2 for D (5 bases). Germline loops: CDR1 SGHRS, CDR2 YFSETQ. V was trimmed by 4 bases and J by 2 bases, leaving 10 bases between them. The CDR3 covers 13 residues. As DNA, the CDR3 is TGCGCCAGCAGCATCGGGGTTACCTACGAGCAGTACTTC. Its protein is CASSIGVTYEQYF.

V usage is TRBV28 and J usage is TRBJ2-7; 9 positions agree with TRBD2. Per germline, CDR1 MDHEN and CDR2 SYDVKM. CDR3 length: 14 residues. Unmatched junction bases numbered 7, after V lost 6 bases and J lost 4 bases. DNA for the CDR3: TGTGCCAGCAGGAATAGCGGGAGTGTGTACGAGCAGTACTTC. Its translation: CASRNSGSVYEQYF.